This TCR beta chain was observed in a study of identical twins. Via MiXCR, TCRdb re-called the 5' RACE reads, giving one row per CDR3 protein. The sample records some 660,000 distinct CDR3 sequences, more than 6.5% being singletons. This clonotype was detected only a few times. The germline V gene has CDR1 MNHEY and CDR2 SMNVEV (reference sequence). V lost 7 bases, J lost 12 bases, and 19 bases lay in between. CDR3 length equals 13 residues. A further study also used this sample, focusing on yellow fever vaccine responses in identical twins. That work contributes: Twins' vaccine T cell responses were reported to seem partly convergent and partly personalized.

The chain joins TRBV27 to TRBJ2-1; no clear D. The material sequenced was PBMCs. This sequence originates from a woman aged 18-35 years in good health. The CDR3 loop reads CASMSGDTMRQFF. For the CDR3, the DNA is TGTGCCAGCATGAGTGGTGATACAATGAGGCAGTTCTTC.